This T cell receptor (beta chain) was identified in a study of T cells after yellow fever vaccination. Regarding the study as a whole: Detected again after the booster were most primary-vaccination clones, at 95% to 98% CD4 and about 89% CD8. High-abundance clonotypes from the bulk population could contaminate FACS-sorted repertoires. Few clonotypes appeared in both CD4 and CD8 compartments.

They built TCR cDNA with 5'RACE template switching, a step that put in a universal primer site and UMIs. TCRdb re-derived calls from the 5' RACE reads in MiXCR, one entry per CDR3 protein. The profile shows nearly 550,000 distinct CDR3 sequences, roughly a fifth of them singletons. About this clonotype itself: No antigen is known for it.

V lost 4 bases and J 0 bases, leaving 10 bases between the germline ends. CDR1 LGHNA and CDR2 YSLEER come from the germline V gene. The length of the CDR3 is 14 residues. The TCR originated in a man aged 25-45 years who received the YFV17D yellow fever vaccine. The starting material was PBMCs, obtained 15 days after the yellow fever booster vaccination. V gene TRBV4-3 combines with J gene TRBJ2-7; D is uncertain. DNA of the CDR3: TGCGCCAGCAGCCCCGACGCCTTCTCCTACGAGCAGTACTTC. As protein: CASSPDAFSYEQYF.